A selection of T cell receptor beta chains follows, all from one sample in a study of graft-versus-host responses after intestinal transplantation. Their target antigens are unknown. Produced via immunoSEQ multiplex PCR; TCRdb's table is partial and in-frame only. Altogether roughly 120,000 clones are present, approximately 93% being singletons, with the ten largest covering more than 0.95%. Sequenced material: unstimulated CD8+ T cells sorted from spleen or lymph node cells, taken before transplant. The source of these receptors is a human donor who was the organ donor for an intestinal transplant. The CDR3 runs from the conserved cysteine through the conserved F or W. The D gene is left open where the match is weak. Clone size is stated in some rows and not others, as once, few, many or a class when expanded.

j_gene,abundance,d_gene,v_gene,CDR3aa,CDR3nt
TRBJ2-1,.,.,TRBV13,CASSSGYNEQFF,TGTGCCAGCAGCTCGGGGTACAATGAGCAGTTCTTC
TRBJ2-1,.,TRBD2,TRBV27,CASSIRGLAGYNEQFF,TGTGCCAGCAGTATAAGGGGACTAGCGGGGTACAATGAGCAGTTCTTC
TRBJ1-5,.,TRBD1,TRBV27,CASSNRGGNQPQHF,TGTGCCAGCAGCAACAGGGGGGGCAATCAGCCCCAGCATTTT
TRBJ2-1,.,TRBD2,TRBV5-5,CASRPSGRNEQFF,TGTGCCAGCAGGCCTAGCGGGAGAAATGAGCAGTTCTTC
TRBJ2-3,.,.,TRBV7-6,CASSLASYSGTDTQYF,TGTGCCAGCAGCTTAGCGTCATATAGCGGCACAGATACGCAGTATTTT
TRBJ1-1,.,.,TRBV28,CASSLREWGNTEAFF,TGTGCCAGCAGTTTAAGGGAATGGGGGAACACTGAAGCTTTCTTT
TRBJ2-5,.,.,TRBV7-7,CASSMSPARGETQYF,TGTGCTAGCAGCATGAGTCCGGCCAGGGGAGAGACCCAGTACTTC
TRBJ1-5,.,.,TRBV19,CASSMGRVDQPQHF,TGTGCCAGTAGTATGGGCAGGGTCGATCAGCCCCAGCATTTT
TRBJ1-2,.,.,TRBV5-1,CASSLVGQIYGYTF,TGCGCCAGCAGCTTAGTAGGACAGATCTATGGCTACACCTTC
TRBJ2-1,.,TRBD2,TRBV6-5,CASSRTSGIEQFF,TGTGCCAGCAGCCGGACTAGCGGGATTGAGCAGTTCTTC
TRBJ2-1,.,TRBD2,TRBV7-9,CASSSWTALAESSYNEQFF,TGTGCCAGCAGCTCGTGGACAGCACTAGCGGAAAGCTCCTACAATGAGCAGTTCTTC
TRBJ2-3,.,.,TRBV4-2,CASSQVYTDTQYF,TGTGCCAGCAGCCAAGTTTACACAGATACGCAGTATTTT
TRBJ2-3,.,TRBD2,TRBV28,CASRLWGPGGGTDTQYF,TGTGCCAGCAGGCTATGGGGGCCCGGGGGGGGCACAGATACGCAGTATTTT
TRBJ2-6,.,.,TRBV5-1,CASSSRVSPSGANVLTF,TGCGCCAGCAGCTCACGGGTCAGCCCCTCTGGGGCCAACGTCCTGACTTTC
TRBJ2-1,.,.,TRBV4-2,CASSQDLNSPNEQFF,TGTGCCAGCAGCCAAGATTTAAACTCACCTAATGAGCAGTTCTTC
TRBJ1-5,.,.,TRBV5-6,CASSLGVSNQPQHF,TGTGCCAGCAGCTTGGGCGTTAGCAATCAGCCCCAGCATTTT
TRBJ2-7,.,TRBD2,TRBV5-1,CASSWTSDSYEQYF,TGCGCCAGCAGCTGGACTAGCGATTCCTACGAGCAGTACTTC
TRBJ2-7,.,.,TRBV29-1,CSVEKGHEQYF,TGCAGCGTTGAGAAGGGCCACGAGCAGTACTTC
TRBJ2-3,.,TRBD2,TRBV30,CAWSYRGELGTQYF,TGTGCCTGGAGTTACCGGGGGGAGTTGGGTACGCAGTATTTT
TRBJ2-7,.,.,TRBV28,CASSLFTPGPSYEQYF,TGTGCCAGCAGTCTTTTCACCCCGGGGCCCTCCTACGAGCAGTACTTC
TRBJ1-5,.,.,TRBV7-6,CASTLWGSNPNQPQHF,TGTGCCAGCACCCTATGGGGCAGTAACCCTAATCAGCCCCAGCATTTT
TRBJ2-3,.,TRBD2,TRBV9,CASSVGGVAGTPSTDTQYF,TGTGCCAGCAGCGTAGGAGGGGTAGCGGGGACTCCTAGCACAGATACGCAGTATTTT
TRBJ2-7,.,.,TRBV2,CASSESYYEQYF,TGTGCCAGCAGTGAAAGCTACTACGAGCAGTACTTC
TRBJ1-1,.,.,TRBV7-9,CASSRGNTEAFF,TGTGCCAGCAGCAGGGGGAACACTGAAGCTTTCTTT
TRBJ1-1,.,.,TRBV7-7,CASRKHQNRESNTEAFF,TGTGCTAGCCGGAAGCATCAAAACAGGGAGTCGAACACTGAAGCTTTCTTT
TRBJ1-2,.,TRBD1,TRBV9,CASSVGQGAQGYTF,TGTGCCAGCAGCGTCGGACAGGGGGCGCAGGGCTACACCTTC
TRBJ2-7,.,.,TRBV7-8,CASSPNGMAETYEQYF,TGTGCCAGCAGTCCAAACGGTATGGCAGAAACCTACGAGCAGTACTTC
TRBJ1-5,.,.,TRBV5-6,CASSDYDSNQPQHF,TGTGCCAGCAGCGACTATGATAGCAATCAGCCCCAGCATTTT
TRBJ2-3,.,.,TRBV30,CAWGTGDVAPTDTQYF,TGTGCCTGGGGGACTGGAGACGTAGCCCCTACAGATACGCAGTATTTT
TRBJ1-3,.,.,TRBV4-3,CASSQDGIGSSGNTIYF,TGCGCCAGCAGCCAAGATGGTATCGGATCCTCTGGAAACACCATATATTTT
TRBJ2-2,.,.,TRBV6-1,CASSLREAGELFF,TGTGCCAGCAGTCTGAGGGAGGCCGGGGAGCTGTTTTTT
TRBJ1-2,once,.,TRBV13,CASSLGVERGGYGYTF,TGTGCCAGCAGCCTCGGGGTGGAAAGGGGAGGCTATGGCTACACCTTC
TRBJ2-2,.,TRBD2,TRBV6-7,CASCRGSGGELFF,TGTGCCAGCTGTCGCGGGAGTGGGGGGGAGCTGTTTTTT
TRBJ2-3,once,TRBD2,TRBV13,CASSSDLAGGSSDTQYF,TGTGCCAGCAGCTCCGATCTAGCGGGAGGGAGCTCAGATACGCAGTATTTT
TRBJ1-1,.,.,TRBV9,CASTPGGNTEAFF,TGTGCCAGCACCCCGGGAGGCAACACTGAAGCTTTCTTT
TRBJ2-7,.,TRBD2,TRBV6-5,CASSPLAGGTYEQYF,TGTGCCAGCAGCCCACTAGCGGGAGGGACCTACGAGCAGTACTTC
TRBJ2-7,.,.,TRBV6-6,CASSYSWAYEQYF,TGTGCCAGCAGTTACTCGTGGGCCTACGAGCAGTACTTC
TRBJ2-2,.,.,TRBV7-9,CASSLGNTGELFF,TGTGCCAGCAGCTTAGGCAACACCGGGGAGCTGTTTTTT
TRBJ2-3,.,.,TRBV18,CAGSSAGVDTQYF,TGTGCCGGCTCATCAGCAGGGGTGGATACGCAGTATTTT
TRBJ2-3,.,TRBD2,TRBV9,CASSVESLAGADTQYF,TGTGCCAGCAGCGTAGAATCGCTAGCGGGAGCAGATACGCAGTATTTT
TRBJ2-7,.,TRBD1,TRBV28,CASSTTGGEEQYF,TGTGCCAGCAGTACGACAGGGGGAGAAGAGCAGTACTTC
TRBJ1-2,.,.,TRBV7-2,CASSLVFGQVYGYTF,TGTGCCAGCAGCTTAGTCTTTGGGCAGGTTTATGGCTACACCTTC
TRBJ2-7,.,.,TRBV7-6,CASSFGDMSKEQYF,TGTGCCAGCAGCTTCGGGGACATGTCGAAAGAGCAGTACTTC
TRBJ2-7,.,.,TRBV9,CASSPRVVSYEQYF,TGTGCCAGCAGCCCCCGCGTCGTCTCCTACGAGCAGTACTTC
TRBJ2-2,.,.,TRBV9,CASSVASTGELFF,TGTGCCAGCAGCGTAGCGTCCACCGGGGAGCTGTTTTTT
TRBJ1-5,.,.,TRBV6-1,CASSEELTGYNQPQHF,TGTGCCAGCAGTGAAGAGCTAACAGGGTACAATCAGCCCCAGCATTTT
TRBJ2-1,.,.,TRBV19,CASSIALGAPGNEQFF,TGTGCCAGTAGTATAGCTCTGGGGGCACCGGGGAATGAGCAGTTCTTC
TRBJ1-1,.,.,TRBV4-1,CASSQVSWDMNTEAFF,TGCGCCAGCAGCCAAGTGTCTTGGGACATGAACACTGAAGCTTTCTTT
TRBJ2-7,.,.,TRBV7-8,CASSLVSPGQVSYEQYF,TGTGCCAGCAGCTTAGTTTCCCCCGGGCAGGTATCGTACGAGCAGTACTTC
TRBJ1-4,few,.,TRBV2,CASSTLDREDEKLFF,TGTGCCAGCAGTACCCTGGACAGAGAGGACGAAAAACTGTTTTTT
TRBJ2-7,.,TRBD1,TRBV18,CASSWGQVLFYEQYF,TGTGCCAGCTCGTGGGGACAGGTGCTTTTCTACGAGCAGTACTTC
TRBJ2-5,.,.,TRBV7-8,CASSLTLSQETQYF,TGTGCCAGCAGCTTAACGCTCAGCCAAGAGACCCAGTACTTC
TRBJ2-3,.,TRBD1,TRBV5-5,CASSLDGQVSDTQYF,TGTGCCAGCAGCTTGGATGGACAGGTCTCAGATACGCAGTATTTT
TRBJ2-3,.,.,TRBV13,CASSSRGREWTDTQYF,TGTGCCAGCAGCTCCCGGGGGCGGGAATGGACAGATACGCAGTATTTT